These T cell receptor beta chains were read from a single sample in a study of CD8 T cells in ankylosing spondylitis. Using its own MiXCR run on the 5' RACE reads, TCRdb lists one record per CDR3 protein. The sample has fewer than 400,000 distinct CDR3 sequences; around 15% are singletons. The sequenced sample was blood, either unsorted or a sorted T cell fraction (not recorded which). The receptor source for this set is a male donor with ankylosing spondylitis or in good health (not recorded which). Each CDR3 is given with its conserved first and last residue. Each record gives: J gene, clone size, V gene, D gene, CDR3 protein, CDR3 DNA. The D gene is left open where the match is weak. Some rows have no size entry. The others give once, few or many, or a class for an expanded clone.

J gene: TRBJ2-4; clone size: -; V gene: TRBV29-1; D gene: -; CDR3 protein: CSVEGLAKNIQYF; CDR3 DNA: TGCAGCGTTGAAGGACTAGCCAAAAACATTCAGTACTTC
J gene: TRBJ1-2; clone size: -; V gene: TRBV5-6; D gene: -; CDR3 protein: CASSFIVPPQGPLNYGYTF; CDR3 DNA: TGTGCCAGCAGCTTTATAGTACCTCCTCAGGGGCCCCTTAACTATGGCTACACCTTC
J gene: TRBJ2-1; clone size: few; V gene: TRBV11-1; D gene: -; CDR3 protein: CASSRRSRSYNEQFF; CDR3 DNA: TGTGCCAGCAGCCGGAGGTCCCGCTCCTACAATGAGCAGTTCTTC
J gene: TRBJ2-6; clone size: many; V gene: TRBV5-1; D gene: -; CDR3 protein: CASSLSGSDNVLTF; CDR3 DNA: TGCGCCAGCAGCTTATCGGGGTCGGACAACGTCCTGACTTTC
J gene: TRBJ2-2; clone size: -; V gene: TRBV12-3/TRBV12-4; D gene: -; CDR3 protein: CASRLEVGELFF; CDR3 DNA: TGTGCCAGCAGACTAGAGGTCGGGGAGCTGTTTTTT
J gene: TRBJ2-2; clone size: few; V gene: TRBV6-5; D gene: TRBD1; CDR3 protein: CASSYTDRAPLNTGELFF; CDR3 DNA: TGTGCCAGCAGTTACACGGACAGGGCCCCTCTGAACACCGGGGAGCTGTTTTTT
J gene: TRBJ2-3; clone size: few; V gene: TRBV13; D gene: TRBD2; CDR3 protein: CASRLAGSDTQYF; CDR3 DNA: TGTGCCAGCAGGTTAGCGGGGTCAGATACGCAGTATTTT
J gene: TRBJ2-7; clone size: few; V gene: TRBV19; D gene: -; CDR3 protein: CASSAFNGDKWYF; CDR3 DNA: TGTGCCAGTAGCGCCTTTAACGGGGACAAGTGGTACTTC
J gene: TRBJ2-2; clone size: few; V gene: TRBV5-1; D gene: -; CDR3 protein: CASRYSGNTGELFF; CDR3 DNA: TGCGCCAGCAGGTATTCAGGGAACACCGGGGAGCTGTTTTTT
J gene: TRBJ1-1; clone size: few; V gene: TRBV6-1; D gene: -; CDR3 protein: CASSGLAGGNTEAFF; CDR3 DNA: TGTGCCAGCAGTGGACTGGCTGGAGGGAACACTGAAGCTTTCTTT
J gene: TRBJ2-5; clone size: -; V gene: TRBV11-3; D gene: -; CDR3 protein: CASSSQTSQETQYF; CDR3 DNA: TGTGCCAGCAGCTCGCAGACTTCCCAAGAGACCCAGTACTTC
J gene: TRBJ2-7; clone size: -; V gene: TRBV3-1; D gene: -; CDR3 protein: CASSQAGSSTHEQYF; CDR3 DNA: TGTGCCAGCAGCCAGGCGGGGAGTTCGACACACGAGCAGTACTTC
J gene: TRBJ1-1; clone size: few; V gene: TRBV20-1; D gene: -; CDR3 protein: CSALLKWGTEAFF; CDR3 DNA: TGCAGTGCCCTTTTGAAGTGGGGCACTGAAGCTTTCTTT
J gene: TRBJ2-7; clone size: -; V gene: TRBV25-1; D gene: -; CDR3 protein: CASSDRDHSYEQYF; CDR3 DNA: TGTGCCAGCAGTGATCGGGACCACTCCTACGAGCAGTACTTC
J gene: TRBJ2-3; clone size: few; V gene: TRBV7-9; D gene: -; CDR3 protein: CASSLDTNTDTQYF; CDR3 DNA: TGTGCCAGCAGCTTAGACACAAACACAGATACGCAGTATTTT
J gene: TRBJ2-1; clone size: -; V gene: TRBV21-1; D gene: -; CDR3 protein: CASSTTVDEQFF; CDR3 DNA: TGTGCCAGCAGCACCACCGTCGACGAGCAGTTCTTC
J gene: TRBJ1-1; clone size: -; V gene: TRBV29-1; D gene: -; CDR3 protein: CSVDPALDTEAFF; CDR3 DNA: TGCAGCGTTGACCCGGCGCTGGACACTGAAGCTTTCTTT
J gene: TRBJ2-7; clone size: few; V gene: TRBV30; D gene: -; CDR3 protein: CAWSVRAEFYEQYF; CDR3 DNA: TGTGCCTGGAGTGTACGGGCGGAGTTCTACGAGCAGTACTTC
J gene: TRBJ2-1; clone size: few; V gene: TRBV20-1; D gene: TRBD2; CDR3 protein: CSARDRREGSNEQFF; CDR3 DNA: TGCAGTGCTAGAGATAGGCGGGAGGGTTCCAATGAGCAGTTCTTC
J gene: TRBJ2-5; clone size: few; V gene: TRBV5-1; D gene: TRBD1; CDR3 protein: CASSQRQGQETQYF; CDR3 DNA: TGCGCCAGCAGCCAAAGACAGGGCCAAGAGACCCAGTACTTC
J gene: TRBJ2-7; clone size: -; V gene: TRBV12-3/TRBV12-4; D gene: -; CDR3 protein: CASSFVGQPTYEQYF; CDR3 DNA: TGTGCCAGCAGTTTCGTTGGACAGCCTACCTACGAGCAGTACTTC
J gene: TRBJ2-3; clone size: few; V gene: TRBV20-1; D gene: TRBD2; CDR3 protein: CSALKTSGGQTQYF; CDR3 DNA: TGCAGTGCTTTAAAGACTAGCGGGGGCCAAACGCAGTATTTT
J gene: TRBJ2-1; clone size: -; V gene: TRBV3-1; D gene: -; CDR3 protein: CASSQGRQTAGFF; CDR3 DNA: TGTGCCAGCAGCCAAGGCCGACAGACCGCCGGGTTCTTC
J gene: TRBJ2-7; clone size: -; V gene: TRBV20-1; D gene: -; CDR3 protein: CSANRDFSYEQYF; CDR3 DNA: TGCAGTGCTAATAGGGACTTCTCCTACGAGCAGTACTTC
J gene: TRBJ2-7; clone size: -; V gene: TRBV12-3/TRBV12-4; D gene: TRBD2; CDR3 protein: CASAAGTSGTFSYEQYF; CDR3 DNA: TGTGCCAGCGCTGCCGGGACTAGCGGGACCTTCTCCTACGAGCAGTACTTC
J gene: TRBJ1-6; clone size: few; V gene: TRBV18; D gene: TRBD1; CDR3 protein: CASSPRDSFNSPLHF; CDR3 DNA: TGTGCCAGCTCCCCCCGGGACAGCTTTAATTCACCCCTCCACTTT
J gene: TRBJ1-2; clone size: -; V gene: TRBV12-3/TRBV12-4; D gene: -; CDR3 protein: CASSFGESLYGYTF; CDR3 DNA: TGTGCCAGCAGTTTTGGAGAGTCGCTTTATGGCTACACCTTC
J gene: TRBJ2-2; clone size: few; V gene: TRBV5-1; D gene: -; CDR3 protein: CASSLGGTTTGELFF; CDR3 DNA: TGCGCCAGCAGCTTGGGTGGGACAACAACCGGGGAGCTGTTTTTT
J gene: TRBJ2-2; clone size: -; V gene: TRBV5-1; D gene: TRBD2; CDR3 protein: CASSLAAGANTGELFF; CDR3 DNA: TGCGCCAGCAGCTTGGCGGCGGGGGCGAACACCGGGGAGCTGTTTTTT
J gene: TRBJ2-1; clone size: few; V gene: TRBV20-1; D gene: -; CDR3 protein: CSAAPTTLEQFF; CDR3 DNA: TGCAGTGCTGCGCCGACTACGCTGGAGCAGTTCTTC
J gene: TRBJ1-3; clone size: few; V gene: TRBV7-9; D gene: TRBD1; CDR3 protein: CASRRDRAGNTIYF; CDR3 DNA: TGTGCCAGCAGAAGGGACAGAGCTGGAAACACCATATATTTT
J gene: TRBJ2-7; clone size: few; V gene: TRBV6-1; D gene: -; CDR3 protein: CASTDHSSYEQYF; CDR3 DNA: TGTGCCAGCACAGACCATAGCTCCTACGAGCAGTACTTC
J gene: TRBJ1-4; clone size: many; V gene: TRBV29-1; D gene: -; CDR3 protein: CSVKTVGRLVF; CDR3 DNA: TGCAGCGTTAAGACAGTGGGTCGACTAGTTTTT
J gene: TRBJ2-1; clone size: few; V gene: TRBV7-2; D gene: -; CDR3 protein: CASSLEHHNEQFF; CDR3 DNA: TGTGCCAGCAGCTTAGAGCACCACAATGAGCAGTTCTTC
J gene: TRBJ2-7; clone size: -; V gene: TRBV2; D gene: -; CDR3 protein: CASRPSLTHDEQYF; CDR3 DNA: TGTGCCAGCAGGCCCAGCCTTACCCATGACGAGCAGTACTTC
J gene: TRBJ2-3; clone size: -; V gene: TRBV2; D gene: -; CDR3 protein: CASSEASLEDTQYF; CDR3 DNA: TGTGCCAGCAGTGAAGCGTCCTTGGAAGATACGCAGTATTTT
J gene: TRBJ1-5; clone size: few; V gene: TRBV3-1; D gene: -; CDR3 protein: CASSQDPGLGQPQHF; CDR3 DNA: TGTGCCAGCAGCCAAGACCCGGGTTTGGGTCAGCCCCAGCATTTT
J gene: TRBJ2-3; clone size: few; V gene: TRBV12-3/TRBV12-4; D gene: -; CDR3 protein: CASRPWTDTDTQYF; CDR3 DNA: TGTGCCAGCAGGCCCTGGACTGACACAGATACGCAGTATTTT
J gene: TRBJ2-2; clone size: many; V gene: TRBV5-1; D gene: -; CDR3 protein: CASSPSADGELFF; CDR3 DNA: TGCGCCAGCAGCCCCTCTGCAGACGGGGAGCTGTTTTTT
J gene: TRBJ1-5; clone size: -; V gene: TRBV12-3/TRBV12-4; D gene: -; CDR3 protein: CASSGGADQPQHF; CDR3 DNA: TGTGCCAGCAGCGGGGGGGCAGACCAGCCCCAGCATTTT
J gene: TRBJ2-5; clone size: -; V gene: TRBV7-9; D gene: -; CDR3 protein: CASSPTWGSETQYF; CDR3 DNA: TGTGCCAGCAGCCCGACTTGGGGATCGGAGACCCAGTACTTC
J gene: TRBJ2-1; clone size: few; V gene: TRBV6-1; D gene: -; CDR3 protein: CASRGLRGASYNEQFF; CDR3 DNA: TGTGCCAGCAGGGGCCTTAGGGGGGCATCCTACAATGAGCAGTTCTTC
J gene: TRBJ2-1; clone size: -; V gene: TRBV7-2; D gene: TRBD2; CDR3 protein: CASSLLSSGGPREQFF; CDR3 DNA: TGTGCCAGCAGCTTACTGTCTAGCGGGGGGCCCCGTGAGCAGTTCTTC
J gene: TRBJ1-2; clone size: few; V gene: TRBV5-6; D gene: -; CDR3 protein: CASSLVERYTF; CDR3 DNA: TGTGCCAGCAGCTTAGTCGAACGCTACACCTTC
J gene: TRBJ2-3; clone size: -; V gene: TRBV20-1; D gene: -; CDR3 protein: CSARSAGGPSADTQYF; CDR3 DNA: TGCAGTGCTAGATCCGCCGGGGGCCCCTCCGCAGATACGCAGTATTTT
J gene: TRBJ2-1; clone size: many; V gene: TRBV14; D gene: TRBD2; CDR3 protein: CASSQVSSGGIREQFF; CDR3 DNA: TGTGCCAGCAGCCAAGTATCTAGCGGGGGAATCCGAGAGCAGTTCTTC
J gene: TRBJ2-1; clone size: -; V gene: TRBV24-1; D gene: -; CDR3 protein: CATSDDRSSNEQFF; CDR3 DNA: TGTGCCACCAGTGATGACAGGTCCTCCAATGAGCAGTTCTTC
J gene: TRBJ2-1; clone size: -; V gene: TRBV10-3; D gene: TRBD2; CDR3 protein: CAISETISGRANDEQFF; CDR3 DNA: TGTGCCATCAGTGAAACCATTAGCGGGAGGGCCAATGATGAGCAGTTCTTC
J gene: TRBJ2-4; clone size: -; V gene: TRBV5-1; D gene: TRBD1; CDR3 protein: CASSSPGTGINIQYF; CDR3 DNA: TGCGCCAGCAGCTCGCCCGGGACAGGGATAAACATTCAGTACTTC
J gene: TRBJ1-4; clone size: -; V gene: TRBV29-1; D gene: -; CDR3 protein: CSGQGAGREKLFF; CDR3 DNA: TGCAGCGGCCAAGGCGCAGGGAGGGAAAAACTGTTTTTT
J gene: TRBJ1-5; clone size: -; V gene: TRBV12-3/TRBV12-4; D gene: -; CDR3 protein: CASSLVTDQPQHF; CDR3 DNA: TGTGCCAGCAGTTTAGTGACCGATCAGCCCCAGCATTTT
J gene: TRBJ2-2; clone size: few; V gene: TRBV5-1; D gene: -; CDR3 protein: CASSVSGDTGELFF; CDR3 DNA: TGCGCCAGCAGCGTCTCAGGGGACACCGGGGAGCTGTTTTTT